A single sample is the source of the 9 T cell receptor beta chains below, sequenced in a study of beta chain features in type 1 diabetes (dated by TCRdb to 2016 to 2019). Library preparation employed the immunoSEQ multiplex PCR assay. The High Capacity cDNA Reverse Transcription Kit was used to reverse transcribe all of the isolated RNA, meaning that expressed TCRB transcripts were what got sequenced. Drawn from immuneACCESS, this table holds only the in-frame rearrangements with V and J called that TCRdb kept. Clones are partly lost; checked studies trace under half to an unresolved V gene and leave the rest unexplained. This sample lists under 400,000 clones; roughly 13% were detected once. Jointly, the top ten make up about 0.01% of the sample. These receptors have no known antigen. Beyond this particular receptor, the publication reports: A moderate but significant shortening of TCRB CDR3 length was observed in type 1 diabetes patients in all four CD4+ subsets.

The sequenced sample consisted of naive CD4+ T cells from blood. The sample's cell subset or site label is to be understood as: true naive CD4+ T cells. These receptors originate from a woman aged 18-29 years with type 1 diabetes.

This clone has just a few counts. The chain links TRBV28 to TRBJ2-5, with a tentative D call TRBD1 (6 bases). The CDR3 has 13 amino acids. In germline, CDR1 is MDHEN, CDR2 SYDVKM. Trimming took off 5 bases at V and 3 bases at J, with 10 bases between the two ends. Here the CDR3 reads CASSEGVEETQYF. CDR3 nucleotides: TGTGCCAGCAGTGAGGGGGTGGAAGAGACCCAGTACTTC.

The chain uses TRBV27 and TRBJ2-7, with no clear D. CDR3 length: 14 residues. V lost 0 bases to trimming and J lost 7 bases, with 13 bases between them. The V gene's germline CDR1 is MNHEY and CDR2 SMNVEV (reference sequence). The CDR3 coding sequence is TGTGCCAGCAGTTTATCCAGGTCCCTTAAAGAGCAGTACTTC. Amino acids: CASSLSRSLKEQYF.

The CDR3 DNA sequence: TGTGCCAGCTCACCTGAGAGTCAGGGGTCGAACACCGGGGAGCTGTTTTTT. Translating it yields CASSPESQGSNTGELFF. The chain combines TRBV18 with TRBJ2-2, with D tentatively TRBD1 (6 bases). The CDR3 runs 17 residues. Germline assignment: CDR1 KGHSH and CDR2 LQKENI. V lost 3 bases and J lost 0, with 14 bases in between.

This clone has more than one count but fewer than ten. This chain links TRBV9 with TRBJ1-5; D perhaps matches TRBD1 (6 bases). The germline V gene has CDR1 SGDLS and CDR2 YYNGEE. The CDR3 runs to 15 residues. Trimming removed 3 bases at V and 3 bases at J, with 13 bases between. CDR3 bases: TGTGCCAGCAGCGAGGGGGGGATAGCCAATCAGCCCCAGCATTTT. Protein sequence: CASSEGGIANQPQHF.

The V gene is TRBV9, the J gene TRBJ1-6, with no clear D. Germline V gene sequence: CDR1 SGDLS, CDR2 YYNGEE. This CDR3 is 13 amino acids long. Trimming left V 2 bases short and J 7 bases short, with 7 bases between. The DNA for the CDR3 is TGTGCCAGCAGCGTGGGCGGGAATTCACCCCTCCACTTT. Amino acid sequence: CASSVGGNSPLHF.

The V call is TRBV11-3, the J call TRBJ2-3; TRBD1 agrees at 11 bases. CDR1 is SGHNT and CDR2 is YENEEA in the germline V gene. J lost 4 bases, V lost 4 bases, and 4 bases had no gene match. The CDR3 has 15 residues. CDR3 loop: CASSWGQGEADTQYF. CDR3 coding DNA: TGTGCCAGCAGCTGGGGACAGGGGGAGGCAGATACGCAGTATTTT.

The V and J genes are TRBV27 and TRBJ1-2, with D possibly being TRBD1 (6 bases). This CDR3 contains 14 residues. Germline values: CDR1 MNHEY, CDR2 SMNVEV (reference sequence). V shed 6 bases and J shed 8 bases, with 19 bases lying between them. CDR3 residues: CASSPGHIKRGYTF. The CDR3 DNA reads TGTGCCAGCAGCCCGGGACACATAAAGAGAGGCTACACCTTC.

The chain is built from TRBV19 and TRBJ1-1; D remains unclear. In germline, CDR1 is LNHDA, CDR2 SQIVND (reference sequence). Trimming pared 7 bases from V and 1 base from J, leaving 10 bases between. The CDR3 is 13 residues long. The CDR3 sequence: CASTMLRNTEAFF. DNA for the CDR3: TGTGCCAGTACGATGTTGCGGAACACTGAAGCTTTCTTT.

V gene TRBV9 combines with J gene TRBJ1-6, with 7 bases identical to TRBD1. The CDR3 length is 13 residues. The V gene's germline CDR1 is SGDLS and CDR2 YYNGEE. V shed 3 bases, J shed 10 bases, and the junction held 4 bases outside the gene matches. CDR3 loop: CASSADRDSPLHF. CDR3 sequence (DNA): TGTGCCAGCAGCGCCGACAGGGACTCACCCCTCCACTTT.